This T cell receptor beta chain was captured in a study of T cells in Graves' hyperthyroidism and ophthalmopathy. Template material for amplifying TCR beta CDR3 regions consisted of RNA transcripts. HTBI primers were used for first-round RT-PCR of the TCR CDR3. TCRdb re-analysed the multiplex PCR reads in MiXCR, keeping a single row per CDR3 protein. The profile shows hundreds of thousands of distinct CDR3 sequences, about 13% of them singletons. Enrolled ophthalmopathy patients presented with a Clinical Activity Score of at least 3, a NOSPECS grade of at least 4, and disease duration under 3 months. Lactation, pregnancy, other autoimmune disease or uncontrolled infection excluded patients. Diagnoses used clinical symptoms, serum thyroxine and TRAb, thyroid ultrasound and orbital computed tomography. In regard to this clonotype: Its antigen is currently unknown. Since a much larger clone is just one base distant, this may be a read error.

This CDR3 is 16 amino acids long. Trimming took 5 bases from V and 4 from J; bases not matched to a gene: 12. CDR1 is MDHEN and CDR2 is SYDVKM in the germline V gene. Findings of the study overall: Blood samples included most of the expanded thyroid clonotypes exceeding 0.001.

This receptor was identified in a middle-aged woman with Graves' ophthalmopathy. The sample consisted of blood. The rearrangement links TRBV28 to TRBJ2-7; TRBD1 matches 9 bases. This CDR3 is CASSPDPGTGRYEQYF. The CDR3 DNA reads as TGTGCCAGCAGTCCCGACCCGGGGACAGGGAGGTACGAGCAGTACTTC. Supplemented by reference TRBV28 and TRBJ2-7, the full variable domain reads DVKVTQSSRYLVKRTGEKVFLECVQDMDHENMFWYRQDPGLGLRLIYFSYDVKMKEKGDIPEGYSVSREKKERFSLILESASTNQTSMYLCASSPDPGTGRYEQYFGPGTRLTVT.